The 4 T cell receptor beta chains presented below share a single source sample, sequenced in a study of blood T cells in healthy people across ages. A second PCR of about 7 to 12 cycles used a sample-barcoded 5' primer and a J-beta primer mix. TCRdb re-called the 5' RACE reads with MiXCR, one entry per CDR3 protein. The sample gives about 730,000 distinct CDR3 sequences, about 40% of which show up once; roughly 20% is in the top ten. The sample taken for sequencing was blood. The origin of the receptors is a woman aged 55 to 70 in good health.

In its sample, this clonotype was seen once. The chain is built from TRBV7-2 and TRBJ1-2; TRBD1 is a possible D gene (5 bases). This CDR3 spans 14 amino acids. Trimming left V 6 bases short and J 5 bases short, with 16 bases between. Germline lookup yields CDR1 SGHTA and CDR2 FQGNSA. CDR3 residues: CASRKEGSRYGYTF. The CDR3 region has the DNA TGTGCCAGCAGAAAGGAGGGGAGTAGATATGGCTACACCTTC.

The chain uses TRBV7-2 and TRBJ2-7, with no clear D. CDR3 length: 15 residues. Trimming shortened V by 1 base and J by 2 bases, and 12 bases separated the two germline ends. Per germline, CDR1 SGHTA and CDR2 FQGNSA. In nucleotides, the CDR3 is TGTACCAGCAGCTTAGGATCACTTGGGGCCTACGAGCAGTACTTC. Residues: CTSSLGSLGAYEQYF.

The V and J genes are TRBV6-2 or TRBV6-3 and TRBJ1-2, with 7 positions matching TRBD1. The germline CDR1 and CDR2 sequences are MNHEY and SVGEGT. This CDR3 contains 16 residues. Trimming took 0 bases from V and 2 from J; bases not matched to a gene: 6. CDR3 sequence (DNA): TGTGCCAGCAGTTACTCCCGGGACAGTTCAAACTATGGCTACACCTTC. Residues: CASSYSRDSSNYGYTF.

This clonotype came up a few times. This chain links TRBV27 with TRBJ2-4; 9 positions agree with TRBD1. CDR1 and CDR2 (germline): MNHEY, SMNVEV (reference sequence). The CDR3 loop spans 15 amino acids. V lost 6 bases and J lost 1; bases outside the gene matches: 4. CDR3 amino acids: CASSRGQGAKNIQYF. Written as DNA, the CDR3 is TGTGCCAGCAGCCGAGGACAGGGGGCCAAAAACATTCAGTACTTC.